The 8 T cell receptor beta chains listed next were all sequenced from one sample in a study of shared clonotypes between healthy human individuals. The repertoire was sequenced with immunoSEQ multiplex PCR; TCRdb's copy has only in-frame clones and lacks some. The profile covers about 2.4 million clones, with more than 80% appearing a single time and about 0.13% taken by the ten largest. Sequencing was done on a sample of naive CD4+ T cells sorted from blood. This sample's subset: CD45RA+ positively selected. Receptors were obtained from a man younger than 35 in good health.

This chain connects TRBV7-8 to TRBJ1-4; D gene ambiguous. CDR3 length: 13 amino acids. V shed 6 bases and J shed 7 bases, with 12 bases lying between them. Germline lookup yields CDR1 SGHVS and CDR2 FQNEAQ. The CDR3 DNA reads TGTGCCAGCAGTCTTCGGATGGTTGAAAAACTGTTTTTT. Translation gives CASSLRMVEKLFF. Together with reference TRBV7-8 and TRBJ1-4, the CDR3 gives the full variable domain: GAGVSQSPRYKVAKRGQDVALRCDPISGHVSLFWYQQALGQGPEFLTYFQNEAQLDKSGLPSDRFFAERPEGSVSTLKIQRTQQEDSAVYLCASSLRMVEKLFFGSGTQLSVL.

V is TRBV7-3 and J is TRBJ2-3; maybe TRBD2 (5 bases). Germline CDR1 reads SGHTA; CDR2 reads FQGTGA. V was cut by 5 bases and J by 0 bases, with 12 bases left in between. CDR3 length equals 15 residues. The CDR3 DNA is TGTGCCAGCAGCGCAGCGGTCGGGAGCACAGATACGCAGTATTTT. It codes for CASSAAVGSTDTQYF. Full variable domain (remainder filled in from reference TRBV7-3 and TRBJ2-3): GAGVSQTPSNKVTEKGKYVELRCDPISGHTALYWYRQSLGQGPEFLIYFQGTGAADDSGLPNDRFFAVRPEGSVSTLKIQRTERGDSAVYLCASSAAVGSTDTQYFGPGTRLTVL.

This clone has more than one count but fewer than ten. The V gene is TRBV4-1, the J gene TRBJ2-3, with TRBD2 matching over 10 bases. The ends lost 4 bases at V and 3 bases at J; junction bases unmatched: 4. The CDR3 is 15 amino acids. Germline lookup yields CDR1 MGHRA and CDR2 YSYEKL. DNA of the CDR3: TGCGCCAGCAGCCCAGGACTAGCGGAAACAGATACGCAGTATTTT. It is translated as CASSPGLAETDTQYF.

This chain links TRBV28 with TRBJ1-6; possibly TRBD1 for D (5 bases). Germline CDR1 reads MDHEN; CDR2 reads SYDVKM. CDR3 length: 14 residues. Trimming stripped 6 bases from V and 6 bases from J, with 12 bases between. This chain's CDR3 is CASRAGSLNSPLHF. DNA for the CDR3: TGTGCCAGCAGAGCAGGGTCCCTTAATTCACCCCTCCACTTT.

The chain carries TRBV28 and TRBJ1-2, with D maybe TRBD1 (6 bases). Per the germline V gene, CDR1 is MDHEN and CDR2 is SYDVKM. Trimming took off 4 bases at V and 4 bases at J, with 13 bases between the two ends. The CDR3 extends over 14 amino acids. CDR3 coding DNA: TGTGCCAGCAGTTCGCCCCAGGGGACCTATGGCTACACCTTC. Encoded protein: CASSSPQGTYGYTF.

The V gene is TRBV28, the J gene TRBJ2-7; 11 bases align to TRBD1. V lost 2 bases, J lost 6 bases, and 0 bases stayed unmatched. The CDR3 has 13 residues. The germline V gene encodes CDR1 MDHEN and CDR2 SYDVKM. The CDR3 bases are TGTGCCAGCAGTTTAGGGACAGGGGGCGAGCAGTACTTC. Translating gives CASSLGTGGEQYF.

The CDR3 spells CAIRNGTNQPQHF. The CDR3, as DNA: TGTGCCATCAGGAACGGGACCAATCAGCCCCAGCATTTT. The chain couples TRBV10-3 to TRBJ1-5; tentatively, D is TRBD1 (5 bases). This CDR3 region has 13 residues. Germline-derived CDR1 and CDR2 are ENHRY and SYGVKD. Deletions cut 6 bases from V and 3 bases from J, with 9 bases between.

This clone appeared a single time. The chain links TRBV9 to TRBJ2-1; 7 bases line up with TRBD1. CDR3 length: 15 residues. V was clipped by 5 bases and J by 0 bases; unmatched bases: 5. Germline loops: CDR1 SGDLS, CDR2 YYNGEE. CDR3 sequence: CASSLTGISYNEQFF. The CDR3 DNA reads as TGTGCCAGCAGTTTGACAGGGATCTCCTACAATGAGCAGTTCTTC.